The T cell receptor (beta chain) described here comes from a study of T cell clonotyping in hematopoietic cell transplantation. As for the study in general: Pretransplant recipient samples were taken after cytoreduction.

To note about this clone: Antigen unknown.

Study-level results: Few recipient clonotypes overlapped donors; over 95% were de novo at given depth. Cells were unsorted, so CD4 and CD8 contributions were not separated.

Measured with immunoSEQ multiplex PCR; TCRdb has only the in-frame clones, and not every one. The sample includes approximately 26,000 clones, about 92% of them seen just once. Specified time point: recipient sample about 28 days before transplant, after cytoreduction. The clonotype was recovered from a man aged 45 to 65 with acute myeloid leukemia. Some clones in this sample may be carry-over from other donors' samples. The starting material was peripheral blood mononuclear cells, obtained before stem cell transplant.

The CDR3 region is CSVGGTGGLYEQYF. The CDR3 nucleotides are TGCAGCGTCGGCGGGACAGGTGGTCTCTACGAGCAGTACTTC. V is TRBV29-1 and J is TRBJ2-7; 8 bases are shared with TRBD1. After removal of 6 bases from V and 3 bases from J, the junction contained 10 bases not matched to a gene. The CDR3 runs 14 residues. Germline-derived CDR1 and CDR2 are SQVTM and ANQGSEA.